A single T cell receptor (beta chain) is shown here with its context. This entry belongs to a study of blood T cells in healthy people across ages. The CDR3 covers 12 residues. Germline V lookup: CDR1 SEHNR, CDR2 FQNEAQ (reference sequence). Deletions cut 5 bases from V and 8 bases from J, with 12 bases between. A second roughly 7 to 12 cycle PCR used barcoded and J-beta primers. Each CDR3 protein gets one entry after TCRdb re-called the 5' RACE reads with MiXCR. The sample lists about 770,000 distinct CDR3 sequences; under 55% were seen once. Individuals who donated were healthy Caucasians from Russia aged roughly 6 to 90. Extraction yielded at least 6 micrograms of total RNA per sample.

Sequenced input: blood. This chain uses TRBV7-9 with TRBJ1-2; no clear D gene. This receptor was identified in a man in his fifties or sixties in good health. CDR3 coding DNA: TGTGCCAGCAGCGCCGACTGGAAAGGCTACACCTTC. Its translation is CASSADWKGYTF.